This TCR beta chain comes out of a study of early T cells in non-severe SARS-CoV-2 infection (dated by TCRdb to the early 2020s). Concerning the study at large: Bulk RNA from unsorted whole blood was used for TCR sequencing, so alpha and beta chains could not be paired.

Overall results and qualifications from the work: VDJdb matching was skewed toward anti-spike CD8 responses and likely underestimated virus-specific expansions by missing private and CD4 specificities.

This clonotype was seen a few times. Its antigen target is currently unknown. Nothing much larger sits one base from this clone, and base qualities are not available. This was a case-control study nested in a cohort of healthcare workers in London, UK, who had nasopharyngeal swab PCR tests and blood samples taken every week. Between 23 and 31 March 2020, the week of the UK lockdown, healthcare workers were enrolled and then followed up weekly for as long as 16 weeks. Libraries were made using 5' RACE. Sequenced on a NextSeq 500. In the TCR library protocol, unique molecular identifiers were attached to individual cDNA molecules to correct for PCR bias and sequencing error. Sequencing covered both TCR alpha and beta chains, and within each sample the abundances of alpha and beta sequences were tightly co-correlated. The published analysis was carried out like this. Decombinator V4 was used to perform V gene, J gene and CDR3 annotation of TCR sequences. Expanded TCRs were defined as changing significantly between any two time points under a Poisson model with p below 0.0001. Abundances of TCRs were expressed as counts per million after normalisation to the total number of TCRs sequenced in each sample. VDJdb, accessed on 1 November 2021, was searched for TCRs annotated for CMV, EBV and SARS-CoV-2, and TCRs annotated for more than one antigen were excluded. TCRdb itself trimmed the public reads at Q25 with fastp, ran MiXCR and retained productive beta chains. Every distinct CDR3 protein forms one entry, paired with its most common genes and DNA. V and J calls and clone size were set by TCRdb, not the authors. This sample holds 75,000 to 100,000 distinct CDR3 sequences; around 16% were observed only once. The top ten clonotypes cover 1.3% of the sample.

Sequenced: whole blood. The origin of this receptor is an adult who was a healthcare worker with PCR-confirmed SARS-CoV-2 infection or an uninfected control (not recorded which).

The sequenced DNA: TGTGCCAGCACCTCAGACTATGGCTACACCTTC. Protein translation: CASTSDYGYTF. The rearrangement joined TRBV12-3 or TRBV12-4 to TRBJ1-2; no D gene can be assigned with confidence. V is pared back by 7 bases and J by 3 bases, with 6 bases lying between the germline termini. Including cysteine and phenylalanine, the CDR3 has 11 amino acids. Solely the CDR3 DNA is kept, with 33 bases framed from the first base.